This T cell receptor beta chain was profiled in a study of blood T cell repertoires in COVID-19. Turning to the study itself: PBMCs, B-cell-depleted T cells, or T cells provided the cDNA or gDNA that made up the material.

As processed by the authors: Reference gene primer amplification gave nucleated cell count estimates. Produced via immunoSEQ multiplex PCR; TCRdb's table is partial and in-frame only. V and J calls and clone size are given by that table; D and trimming were obtained from the DNA. Found here are about 13,000 clones, about 75% of them singletons; the top ten hold less than 45%. This TCR came from a woman of 80 years or more with acute or convalescent COVID-19. Sequencing used peripheral blood.

The CDR3 spells CASSLSGTGSYGYTF. The CDR3 region has the DNA TGTGCCAGCAGTTTATCAGGGACAGGGAGCTATGGCTACACCTTC. This chain connects TRBV28 to TRBJ1-2; 9 bases map to TRBD1. The V and J ends lost 1 base and 4 bases, in that order; junction bases with no gene match: 4. The CDR3 contains 15 residues. CDR1 is MDHEN and CDR2 is SYDVKM in the germline V gene.